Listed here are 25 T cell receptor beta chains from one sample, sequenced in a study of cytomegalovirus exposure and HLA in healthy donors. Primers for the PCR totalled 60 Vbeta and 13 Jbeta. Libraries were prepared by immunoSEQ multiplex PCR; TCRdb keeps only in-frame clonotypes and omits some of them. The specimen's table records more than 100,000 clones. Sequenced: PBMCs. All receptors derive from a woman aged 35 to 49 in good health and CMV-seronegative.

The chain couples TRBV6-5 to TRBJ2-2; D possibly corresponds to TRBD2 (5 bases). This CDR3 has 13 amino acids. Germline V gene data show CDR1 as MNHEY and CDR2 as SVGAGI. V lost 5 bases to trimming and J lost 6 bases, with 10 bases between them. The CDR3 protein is CASSVRGAGELFF. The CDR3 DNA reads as TGTGCCAGCAGTGTACGGGGTGCCGGGGAGCTGTTTTTT.

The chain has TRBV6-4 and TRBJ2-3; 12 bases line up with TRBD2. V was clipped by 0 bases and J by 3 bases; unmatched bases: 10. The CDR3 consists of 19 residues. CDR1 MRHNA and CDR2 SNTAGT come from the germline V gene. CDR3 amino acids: CASSDSASGGAGWTDTQYF. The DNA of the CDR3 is TGTGCCAGCAGTGACTCCGCTAGCGGGGGGGCTGGGTGGACAGATACGCAGTATTTT.

The DNA for the CDR3 is TGCGCCAGCAGCCAAAGGACTAGCCACCTTCTTCAGCAGTACGTC. Translated: CASSQRTSHLLQQYV. The rearrangement joins TRBV4-1 to TRBJ2-7; 8 bases map to TRBD2. The CDR3 covers 15 residues. Germline trimming cut 2 bases from V and 8 bases from J; bases unmatched to any gene: 11. CDR1 and CDR2 (germline): MGHRA, YSYEKL.

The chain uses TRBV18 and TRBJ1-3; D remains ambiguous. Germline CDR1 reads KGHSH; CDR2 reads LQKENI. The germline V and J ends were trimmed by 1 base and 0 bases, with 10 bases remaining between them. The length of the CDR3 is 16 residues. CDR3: CASSPRTGFSGNTIYF. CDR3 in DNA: TGTGCCAGCTCACCACGGACGGGATTCTCTGGAAACACCATATATTTT.

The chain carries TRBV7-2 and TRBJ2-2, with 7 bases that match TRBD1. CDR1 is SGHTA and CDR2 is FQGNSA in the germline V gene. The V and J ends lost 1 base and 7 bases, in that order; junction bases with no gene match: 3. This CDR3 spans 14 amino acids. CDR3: CASSLEGGSGELFF. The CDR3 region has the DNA TGTGCCAGCAGCTTAGAAGGGGGCAGCGGGGAGCTGTTTTTT.

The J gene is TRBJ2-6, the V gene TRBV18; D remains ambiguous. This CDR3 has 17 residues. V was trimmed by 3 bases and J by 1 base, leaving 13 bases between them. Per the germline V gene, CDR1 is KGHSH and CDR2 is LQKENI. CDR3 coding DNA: TGTGCCAGCTCACCGAGAGGAAGATTTTCTGGGGCCAACGTCCTGACTTTC. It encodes CASSPRGRFSGANVLTF.

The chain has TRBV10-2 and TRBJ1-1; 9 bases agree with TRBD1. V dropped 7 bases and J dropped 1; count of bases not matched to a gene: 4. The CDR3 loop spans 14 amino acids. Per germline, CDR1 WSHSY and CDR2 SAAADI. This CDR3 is CASTGQGRNTEAFF. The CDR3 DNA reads TGCGCCAGCACTGGACAGGGGAGGAACACTGAAGCTTTCTTT.

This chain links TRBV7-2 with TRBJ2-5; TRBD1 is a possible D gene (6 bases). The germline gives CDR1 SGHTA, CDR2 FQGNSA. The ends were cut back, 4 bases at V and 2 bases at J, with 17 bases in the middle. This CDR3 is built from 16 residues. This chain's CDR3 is CASSSVIRDNQETQYF. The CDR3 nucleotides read TGTGCCAGCAGCTCTGTGATCCGGGACAATCAAGAGACCCAGTACTTC.

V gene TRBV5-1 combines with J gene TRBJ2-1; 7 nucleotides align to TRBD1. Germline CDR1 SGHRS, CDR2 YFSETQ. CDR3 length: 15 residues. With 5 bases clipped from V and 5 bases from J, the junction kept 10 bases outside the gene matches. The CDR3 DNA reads TGCGCCAGCAGGCTGGCCGGGACAGCCAACAATGAGCAGTTCTTC. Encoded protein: CASRLAGTANNEQFF.

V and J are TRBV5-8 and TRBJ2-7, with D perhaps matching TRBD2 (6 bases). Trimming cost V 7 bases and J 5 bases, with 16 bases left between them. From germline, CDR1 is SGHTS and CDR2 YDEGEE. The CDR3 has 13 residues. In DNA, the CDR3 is TGTGCCAGCCCCTGGCTCGGGGAGGACGAGCAGTACGTC. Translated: CASPWLGEDEQYV.

The CDR3 sequence is CASSAGSGGNNEQFF. The CDR3 DNA reads TGTGCCAGCAGCGCCGGGTCAGGGGGGAACAATGAGCAGTTCTTC. The V gene is TRBV7-6, the J gene TRBJ2-1, with D tentatively TRBD1 (7 bases). The CDR3 is made up of 15 amino acids. Germline V CDR1 and CDR2: SGHVS, FNYEAQ. The V end lost 5 bases, the J end lost 5 bases, and 16 bases lay between the germline ends.

CDR3 sequence (DNA): TGTGCCAGCAGCTTATACGGGGAGCTGTTTTTT. It is translated as CASSLYGELFF. The chain couples TRBV11-3 to TRBJ2-2; D remains unclear. The CDR3 sequence is 11 residues long. Trimming shortened V by 2 bases and J by 7 bases, and 2 bases separated the two germline ends. Germline V lookup: CDR1 SGHNT, CDR2 YENEEA.

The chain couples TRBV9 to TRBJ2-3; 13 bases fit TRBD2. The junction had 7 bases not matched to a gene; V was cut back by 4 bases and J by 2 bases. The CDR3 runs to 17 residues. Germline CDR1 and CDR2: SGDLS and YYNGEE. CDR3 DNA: TGTGCCAGCAGCCCAACTAGCGGGGGGGCCTACACAGATACGCAGTATTTT. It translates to CASSPTSGGAYTDTQYF.

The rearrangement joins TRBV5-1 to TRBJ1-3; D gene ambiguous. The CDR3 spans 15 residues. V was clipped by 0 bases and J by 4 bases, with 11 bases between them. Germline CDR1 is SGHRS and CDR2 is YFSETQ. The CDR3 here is CASSLGAERGNTIYF. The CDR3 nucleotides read TGCGCCAGCAGCTTGGGCGCAGAGAGGGGAAACACCATATATTTT.

The DNA of the CDR3 is TGTGCCAGCAGCTCTACAGGGACGAACACCGGGGAGCTGTTTTTT. It codes for CASSSTGTNTGELFF. This sequence joins TRBV7-9 and TRBJ2-2, with D perhaps matching TRBD1 (6 bases). This CDR3 is built from 15 residues. The germline CDR1 and CDR2 sequences are SEHNR and FQNEAQ (reference sequence). The V and J ends lost 4 bases and 0 bases respectively, with 9 bases between them.

CDR3 DNA: TGTGCCAGCAGTGAGATAGCGGGGGGGCAGTCAGATACGCAGTATTTT. Its protein is CASSEIAGGQSDTQYF. This chain joins TRBV28 and TRBJ2-3, with TRBD2 matching over 11 bases. The J segment lost 4 bases and the V segment lost 5 bases, leaving 8 bases of the junction unmatched. The CDR3 has 16 residues. From germline, CDR1 is MDHEN and CDR2 SYDVKM.

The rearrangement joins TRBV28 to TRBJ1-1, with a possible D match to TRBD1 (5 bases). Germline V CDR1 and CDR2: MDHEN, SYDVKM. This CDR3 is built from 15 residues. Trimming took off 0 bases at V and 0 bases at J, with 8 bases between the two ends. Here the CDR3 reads CASSLWDNLNTEAFF. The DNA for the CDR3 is TGTGCCAGCAGTTTATGGGACAACCTGAACACTGAAGCTTTCTTT. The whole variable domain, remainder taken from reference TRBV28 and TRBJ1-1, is DVKVTQSSRYLVKRTGEKVFLECVQDMDHENMFWYRQDPGLGLRLIYFSYDVKMKEKGDIPEGYSVSREKKERFSLILESASTNQTSMYLCASSLWDNLNTEAFFGQGTRLTVV.

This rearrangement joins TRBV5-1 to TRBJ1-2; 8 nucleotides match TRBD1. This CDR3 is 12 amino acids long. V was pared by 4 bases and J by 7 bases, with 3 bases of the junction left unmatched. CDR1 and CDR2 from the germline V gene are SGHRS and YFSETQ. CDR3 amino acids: CASSGQGVGYTF. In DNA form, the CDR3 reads TGCGCCAGCAGCGGACAGGGAGTTGGCTACACCTTC. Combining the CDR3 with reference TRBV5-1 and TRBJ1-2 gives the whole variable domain KAGVTQTPRYLIKTRGQQVTLSCSPISGHRSVSWYQQTPGQGLQFLFEYFSETQRNKGNFPGRFSGRQFSNSRSEMNVSTLELGDSALYLCASSGQGVGYTFGSGTRLTVV.

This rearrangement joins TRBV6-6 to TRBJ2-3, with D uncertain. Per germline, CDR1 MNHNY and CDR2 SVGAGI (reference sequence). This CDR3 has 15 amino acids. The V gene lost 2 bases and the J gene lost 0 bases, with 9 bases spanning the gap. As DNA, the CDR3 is TGTGCCAGCAGTTACCCGCGACTGAGCACAGATACGCAGTATTTT. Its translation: CASSYPRLSTDTQYF.

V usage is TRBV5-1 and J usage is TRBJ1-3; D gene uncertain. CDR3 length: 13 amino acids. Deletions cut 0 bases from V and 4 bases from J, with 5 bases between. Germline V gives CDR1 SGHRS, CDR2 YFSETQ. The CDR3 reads CASSLALGNTIYF. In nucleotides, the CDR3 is TGCGCCAGCAGCTTGGCCTTAGGAAACACCATATATTTT.

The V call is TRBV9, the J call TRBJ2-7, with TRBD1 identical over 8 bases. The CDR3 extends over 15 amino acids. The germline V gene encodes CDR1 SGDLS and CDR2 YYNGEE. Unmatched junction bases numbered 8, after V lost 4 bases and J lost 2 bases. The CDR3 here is CASSIRTGSTYEQYF. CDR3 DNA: TGTGCCAGCAGCATCCGGACAGGGTCGACCTACGAGCAGTACTTC.

The CDR3 protein is CATSRESRYEAFF. The DNA for the CDR3 is TGTGCCACCAGCAGAGAATCCCGCTATGAAGCTTTCTTT. The V gene is TRBV15, the J gene TRBJ1-1; D ambiguous. Trimming removed 0 bases at V and 7 bases at J, with 9 bases between. Germline CDR1 reads LNHNV; CDR2 reads YYDKDF (reference sequence). The CDR3 covers 13 residues.

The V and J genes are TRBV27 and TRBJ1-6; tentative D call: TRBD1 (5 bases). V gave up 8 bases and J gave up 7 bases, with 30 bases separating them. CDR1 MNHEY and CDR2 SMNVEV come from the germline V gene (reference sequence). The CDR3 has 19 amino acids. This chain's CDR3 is CASLPRGVRTMEQNSPLHF. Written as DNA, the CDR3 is TGTGCCAGCTTACCCCGGGGGGTCCGCACTATGGAGCAGAATTCACCCCTCCACTTT.

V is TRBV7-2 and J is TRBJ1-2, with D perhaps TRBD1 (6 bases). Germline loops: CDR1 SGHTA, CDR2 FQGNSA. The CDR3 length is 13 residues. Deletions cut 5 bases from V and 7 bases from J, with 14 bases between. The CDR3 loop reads CASSTFGGRGYTF. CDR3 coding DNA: TGTGCCAGCAGCACATTCGGGGGGCGTGGCTACACCTTC.

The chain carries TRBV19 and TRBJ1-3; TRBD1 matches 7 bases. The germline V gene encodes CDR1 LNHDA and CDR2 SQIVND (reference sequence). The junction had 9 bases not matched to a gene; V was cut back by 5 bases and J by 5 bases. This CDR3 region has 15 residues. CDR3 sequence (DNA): TGTGCCAGTAGTGCCCACAGGGGCAACAGAAACACCATATATTTT. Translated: CASSAHRGNRNTIYF. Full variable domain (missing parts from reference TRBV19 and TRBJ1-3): DGGITQSPKYLFRKEGQNVTLSCEQNLNHDAMYWYRQDPGQGLRLIYYSQIVNDFQKGDIAEGYSVSREKKESFPLTVTSAQKNPTAFYLCASSAHRGNRNTIYFGEGSWLTVV.